These 21 T cell receptor beta chains originate from one sample sequenced in a study of T cell responses to AZD1222 COVID-19 vaccine. Measured with immunoSEQ multiplex PCR; TCRdb has only the in-frame clones, and not every one. Among about 120,000 clones, about 90% were seen once, and the ten largest hold around 15%. The sample in question was peripheral blood, obtained on day 0 of AZD1222 vaccination. The receptors here all came from an adult in good health.

This chain links TRBV19 with TRBJ1-5; 7 bases align to TRBD1. This CDR3 has 15 amino acids. V dropped 7 bases and J dropped 2; count of bases not matched to a gene: 8. Germline CDR1 reads LNHDA; CDR2 reads SQIVND (reference sequence). The CDR3 coding sequence is TGTGCCAGTACTTGGACAGGTAGGGGCAATCAGCCCCAGCATTTT. It yields the protein CASTWTGRGNQPQHF.

This clone was counted only a few times. Written as DNA, the CDR3 is TGCGCCAGCAGCCAAGATCTAGGGACTAGCGGGAGGGCCGATGGCACCGGGGAGCTGTTTTTT. Its protein product is CASSQDLGTSGRADGTGELFF. V gene TRBV4-3 combines with J gene TRBJ2-2; 16 nucleotides line up with TRBD2. The V gene end was trimmed by 0 bases and the J gene end by 4 bases; junction bases not matched to a gene: 11. Germline V lookup: CDR1 LGHNA, CDR2 YSLEER. This CDR3 is built from 21 residues.

The chain carries TRBV9 and TRBJ2-1; 11 bases agree with TRBD2. The CDR3 consists of 15 residues. The trim removed 0 bases at V and 7 bases at J, leaving 3 bases unmatched. Germline-derived CDR1 and CDR2 are SGDLS and YYNGEE. The CDR3 is CASSVGSGGANEQFF. The CDR3 region has the DNA TGTGCCAGCAGCGTAGGTAGCGGGGGGGCGAATGAGCAGTTCTTC.

This chain joins TRBV6-5 and TRBJ1-2; D remains unclear. Germline CDR1 reads MNHEY; CDR2 reads SVGAGI. This CDR3 spans 12 amino acids. V was cut by 6 bases and J by 8 bases, with 13 bases left in between. In DNA, the CDR3 is TGTGCCAGCAGAACCTCAGCGGGCGGCTACACCTTC. The encoded protein is CASRTSAGGYTF.

The chain is built from TRBV7-2 and TRBJ1-1, with 8 bases matching TRBD1. The J segment lost 5 bases and the V segment lost 4 bases, leaving 9 bases of the junction unmatched. The CDR3 spans 15 residues. Germline V lookup: CDR1 SGHTA, CDR2 FQGNSA. The chain's CDR3 is CASSSSGTGWTEAFF. The CDR3 coding sequence is TGTGCCAGCAGCTCATCCGGGACAGGATGGACTGAAGCTTTCTTT.

This chain connects TRBV4-2 to TRBJ1-5, with 10 nucleotides matching TRBD1. Germline lookup yields CDR1 LGHNA and CDR2 YNFKEQ. The CDR3 is made up of 15 amino acids. Germline trimming cut 4 bases from V and 6 bases from J; bases unmatched to any gene: 6. CDR3 in DNA: TGTGCCAGCAGCCTAGGGACAGGGGAGTTTCAGCCCCAGCATTTT. It translates to CASSLGTGEFQPQHF.

The chain links TRBV9 to TRBJ1-2; the D is unclear. CDR1 SGDLS and CDR2 YYNGEE come from the germline V gene. The CDR3 runs 13 residues. The V end was cut by 4 bases, the J end by 4 bases, with 11 bases between. As DNA, the CDR3 is TGTGCCAGCAGCCCCGAGTGGTCCTATGGCTACACCTTC. Translating gives CASSPEWSYGYTF.

Written as DNA, the CDR3 is TGTGCCAGCAGCGTGGGCGCGGGGGGCCTTAATTCACCCCTCCACTTT. It specifies CASSVGAGGLNSPLHF. The chain has TRBV9 and TRBJ1-6; maybe TRBD1 (6 bases). Germline assignment: CDR1 SGDLS and CDR2 YYNGEE. Trimming left V 2 bases short and J 6 bases short, with 15 bases between. The CDR3 consists of 16 residues.

The genes are TRBV10-3 and TRBJ1-5; D remains unclear. Germline CDR1 ENHRY, CDR2 SYGVKD. The CDR3 is 17 amino acids. Between the trimmed V and J ends, which lost 3 bases and 3 bases, there was a span of 18 bases. This CDR3 is CAISDKRLPENNQPQHF. CDR3 DNA: TGTGCCATCAGTGATAAGAGACTACCAGAGAACAATCAGCCCCAGCATTTT.

The sample holds one count of this clone. This rearrangement joins TRBV15 to TRBJ2-7; 7 positions agree with TRBD1. Looked up from germline, CDR1 is LNHNV and CDR2 is YYDKDF (reference sequence). The CDR3 runs to 14 residues. Germline trimming cut 5 bases from V and 7 bases from J; bases unmatched to any gene: 11. The CDR3 spells CATSEDRSLGEQYF. For the CDR3, the DNA is TGTGCCACCAGCGAGGACAGGTCCCTCGGGGAGCAGTACTTC.

Written as DNA, the CDR3 is TGTGCCAGCACCGGAGGGGGCATGTATGGCTACACCTTC. Translating it yields CASTGGGMYGYTF. The J gene is TRBJ1-2, the V gene TRBV28, with 7 bases identical to TRBD1. The CDR3 loop spans 13 amino acids. Germline-derived CDR1 and CDR2 are MDHEN and SYDVKM. J gave up 5 bases and V 7 bases, and 7 bases lay outside the gene matches.

The chain uses TRBV6-2 or TRBV6-3 and TRBJ2-3; D remains ambiguous. The CDR3 length is 15 residues. V lost 1 base and J 4 bases, leaving 12 bases between the germline ends. Germline V gene data show CDR1 as MNHEY and CDR2 as SVGEGT. The DNA for the CDR3 is TGTGCCAGCAGTTACTTTAGCAGTCCGGCAGATACGCAGTATTTT. Encoded protein: CASSYFSSPADTQYF.

The chain has TRBV19 and TRBJ1-6; D gene unclear. V was clipped by 7 bases and J by 5 bases, with 9 bases between them. The CDR3 contains 13 residues. The germline gives CDR1 LNHDA, CDR2 SQIVND (reference sequence). The CDR3 protein is CASMKKDNSPLHF. The DNA of the CDR3 is TGTGCCAGTATGAAGAAGGATAATTCACCCCTCCACTTT.

V and J are TRBV10-2 and TRBJ2-2; the D is unclear. Trimming stripped 0 bases from V and 7 bases from J, with 6 bases between. The length of the CDR3 is 13 residues. Germline CDR1 and CDR2: WSHSY and SAAADI. In nucleotides, the CDR3 is TGCGCCAGCAGTGAGTCGCCAAGCGGGGAGCTGTTTTTT. Residues: CASSESPSGELFF.

This sequence joins TRBV5-1 and TRBJ2-7; D remains unclear. Germline CDR1 and CDR2: SGHRS and YFSETQ. The CDR3 is 13 residues long. Deletions cut 8 bases from V and 3 bases from J, with 15 bases between. The CDR3 region is CASNKGSGYEQYF. CDR3 DNA sequence: TGCGCCAGTAATAAGGGATCAGGCTACGAGCAGTACTTC.

The chain combines TRBV11-2 with TRBJ2-3; D remains unclear. CDR3 length: 12 amino acids. The V end lost 0 bases, the J end lost 5 bases, and 3 bases lay between the germline ends. CDR1 and CDR2 from the germline V gene are SGHAT and FQNNGV. CDR3 in DNA: TGTGCCAGCAGCTTAGAGGTAGATACGCAGTATTTT. It encodes CASSLEVDTQYF. Filled out from reference TRBV11-2 and TRBJ2-3, the complete variable domain reads EAGVAQSPRYKIIEKRQSVAFWCNPISGHATLYWYQQILGQGPKLLIQFQNNGVVDDSQLPKDRFSAERLKGVDSTLKIQPAKLEDSAVYLCASSLEVDTQYFGPGTRLTVL.

This chain uses TRBV5-1 with TRBJ2-1; 8 bases agree with TRBD2. Germline V lookup: CDR1 SGHRS, CDR2 YFSETQ. Trimming removed 4 bases from V and 5 bases from J; junction bases left unmatched: 11. The CDR3 has 16 residues. The CDR3 DNA reads as TGCGCCAGCAGCGATACTAGCGGCTTCTACCACAATGAGCAGTTCTTC. Translating it yields CASSDTSGFYHNEQFF.

V gene TRBV27 combines with J gene TRBJ2-3; D remains unclear. V lost 3 bases and J lost 2, with 3 bases in between. This CDR3 has 12 residues. CDR1 MNHEY and CDR2 SMNVEV come from the germline V gene (reference sequence). The CDR3 DNA sequence: TGTGCCAGCAGTTTCAACACAGATACGCAGTATTTT. It encodes CASSFNTDTQYF.

The chain has TRBV28 and TRBJ1-5; 9 nucleotides agree with TRBD1. The CDR3 sequence is 19 residues long. CDR1 is MDHEN, CDR2 SYDVKM, per germline. With 4 bases clipped from V and 5 bases from J, the junction kept 18 bases outside the gene matches. The DNA for the CDR3 is TGTGCCAGCAGTTCCACTTCGACAGGGGGTATGGAGAATGATCAGCCCCAGCATTTT. Translation gives CASSSTSTGGMENDQPQHF.

V and J are TRBV5-1 and TRBJ2-3; possible D gene TRBD2, 5 bases. Trimming shortened V by 3 bases and J by 2 bases, and 16 bases separated the two germline ends. The CDR3 runs to 16 residues. CDR1 and CDR2 (germline): SGHRS, YFSETQ. The CDR3 protein is CASSSVRTGFTDTQYF. DNA of the CDR3: TGCGCCAGCAGCTCGGTTAGAACGGGATTCACAGATACGCAGTATTTT.

The gene calls are TRBV19 and TRBJ1-1; D gene uncertain. Germline-derived CDR1 and CDR2 are LNHDA and SQIVND (reference sequence). This CDR3 is 14 amino acids long. V was shortened by 7 bases and J by 1 base, with 13 bases between the two germline ends. CDR3: CASKMDGQNTEAFF. Here the CDR3 DNA reads TGTGCCAGTAAAATGGACGGTCAGAACACTGAAGCTTTCTTT.